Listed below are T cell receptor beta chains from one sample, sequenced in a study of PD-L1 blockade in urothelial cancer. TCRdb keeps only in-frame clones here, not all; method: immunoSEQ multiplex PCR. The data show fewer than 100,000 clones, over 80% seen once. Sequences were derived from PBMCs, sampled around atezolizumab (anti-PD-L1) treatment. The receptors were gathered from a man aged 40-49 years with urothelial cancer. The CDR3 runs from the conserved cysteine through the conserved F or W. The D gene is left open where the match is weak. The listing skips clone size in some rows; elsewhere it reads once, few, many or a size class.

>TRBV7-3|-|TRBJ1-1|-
TGTGCCAGCAGCCCAGGGGCCCCGGGGGGGACTGAAGCTTTCTTT
CASSPGAPGGTEAFF
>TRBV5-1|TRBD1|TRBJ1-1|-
TGCGCCAGCAGCCAAAGGACAGGGGAGGCTAAAGCTTTCTTT
CASSQRTGEAKAFF
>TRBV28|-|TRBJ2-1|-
TGTGCCAGCAGTTTACCCGTCAGGGTGCATGAGCAGTTCTTC
CASSLPVRVHEQFF
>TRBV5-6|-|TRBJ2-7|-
TGTGCCAGCAGCTTGGGGAATAGCAAACAGTACTTC
CASSLGNSKQYF
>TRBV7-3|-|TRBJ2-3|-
TGTGCCAGCAGCACTCTCGGGGGAGGAGATACGCAGTATTTT
CASSTLGGGDTQYF
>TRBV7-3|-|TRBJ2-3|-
TGTGCCAGCAGCCCCGGAGCGGAAAGCACAGATACGCAGTATTTT
CASSPGAESTDTQYF
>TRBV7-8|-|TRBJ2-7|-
TGTGCCAGCAGCTTAGCAGACAGGTACCAGTACTTC
CASSLADRYQYF
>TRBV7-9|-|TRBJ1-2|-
TGTGCCAGCAGCACATCAGGGGAAGGCGGCTACACCTTC
CASSTSGEGGYTF
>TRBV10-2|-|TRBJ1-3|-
TGCGCCAGCAGTGAATCCACTACAGGTTCTGGAAACACCATATATTTT
CASSESTTGSGNTIYF
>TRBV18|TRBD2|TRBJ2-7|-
TGTGCCAGCTCACCGGGACTAGCGGGAACCCACGAGCAGTACTTC
CASSPGLAGTHEQYF
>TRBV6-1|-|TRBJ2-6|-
TGTGCCAGCAGAGAGAAGGGGGCTGGGGCCAACGTCCTGACTTTC
CASREKGAGANVLTF
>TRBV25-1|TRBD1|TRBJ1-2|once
TGTGCCAGCACACAGGGAGCCGGGACAGGGTCCTCTGGAGGCTACACCTTC
CASTQGAGTGSSGGYTF
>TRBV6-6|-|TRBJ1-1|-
TGTGCCAGTTTAGGGAGGTCGACTGAAGCTTTCTTT
CASLGRSTEAFF
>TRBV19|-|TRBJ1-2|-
TGTGCCAGTAGTACGTACACAGGGCCGGGCTATGGCTACACCTTC
CASSTYTGPGYGYTF
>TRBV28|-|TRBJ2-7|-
TGTGCCAGCAGATCGTCTGTAACTAACTACGAGCAGTACTTC
CASRSSVTNYEQYF
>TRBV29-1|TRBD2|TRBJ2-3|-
TGCAGCGCTTTCACAGGGCGGGGGGGGCCAGATACGCAGTATTTT
CSAFTGRGGPDTQYF
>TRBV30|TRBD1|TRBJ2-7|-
TGTGCCTGGGGGACAGGTCGTACCCTTTACGAGCAGTACTTC
CAWGTGRTLYEQYF
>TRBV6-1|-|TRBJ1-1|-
TGTGCCAGCATCGAACTGGCAGGGAAGAACACTGAAGCTTTCTTT
CASIELAGKNTEAFF
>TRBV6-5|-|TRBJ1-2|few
TGTGCCAGCAAGAGGGCCACCGCCTATGGCTACACCTTC
CASKRATAYGYTF
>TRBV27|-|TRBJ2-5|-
TGTGCCAGCAGTCCGCCCCTAACGACCCACTTCGGGCGGGCGGGGAGTGACTTC
CASSPPLTTHFGRAGSDF
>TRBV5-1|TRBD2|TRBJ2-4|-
TGCGCCAGCAGCTTGGGGGACTTAGGACTAGCGGGAGACAACATTCAGTACTTC
CASSLGDLGLAGDNIQYF
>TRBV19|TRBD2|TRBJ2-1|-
TGTGCCAGTAGTATAGCACTAGCGGGAGTGTACAATGAGCAGTTCTTC
CASSIALAGVYNEQFF
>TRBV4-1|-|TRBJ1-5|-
TGCGCCAGCAGCCCGAGAGACCTAGCCGGCTGGCCCCAGCATTTT
CASSPRDLAGWPQHF
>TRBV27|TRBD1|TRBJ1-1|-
TGTGCCAGCAGTGGACAGGGGCCCACTGAAGCTTTCTTT
CASSGQGPTEAFF
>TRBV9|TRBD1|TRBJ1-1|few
TGTGCCAGCAGCGTAATACAGGGGGCGTTCAACACTGAAGCTTTCTTT
CASSVIQGAFNTEAFF
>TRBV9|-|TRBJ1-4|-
TGTGCCAGCAGCCCAACCGGGACTTCAACTAATGAAAAACTGTTTTTT
CASSPTGTSTNEKLFF
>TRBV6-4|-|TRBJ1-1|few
TGTGCCAGCAGTGACTCGTCACGAGGCACTGAAGCTTTCTTT
CASSDSSRGTEAFF
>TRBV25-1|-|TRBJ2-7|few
TGTGCCAGCAGTGAAACGGTCTACGAGCAGTACTTC
CASSETVYEQYF
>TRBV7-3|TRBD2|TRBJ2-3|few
TGTGCCAGCAGCGAAGGGACTAGCGGAAATACGCAGTATTTT
CASSEGTSGNTQYF
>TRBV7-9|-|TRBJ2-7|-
TGTGCCAGCAGCCCCTCCGGGACTTTCCTTGAAGAGTACTTC
CASSPSGTFLEEYF
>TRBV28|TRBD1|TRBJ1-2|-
TGTGCCAGCAGCCGAGGACAGGGCTTCGGCTATGGCTACACCTTC
CASSRGQGFGYGYTF
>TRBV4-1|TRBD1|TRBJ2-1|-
TGCGCCAGCAGCTCCCGGGACAGGCTCTACAATGAGCAGTTCTTC
CASSSRDRLYNEQFF
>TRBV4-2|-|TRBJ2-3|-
TGTGCCAGCAGCCAAGAGGCCAGCACAGATACGCAGTATTTT
CASSQEASTDTQYF
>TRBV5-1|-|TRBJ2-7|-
TGCGCCAGCAGTACAGGGGGGGATCTCTACGAGCAGTACTTC
CASSTGGDLYEQYF
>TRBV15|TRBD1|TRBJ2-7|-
TGTGCCACCAGCAGAGATACGCGACAGGGGGGGGAGCAGTACTTC
CATSRDTRQGGEQYF
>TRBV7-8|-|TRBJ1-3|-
TGTGCCAGCAGCCAGACAACTGGAAACACCATATATTTT
CASSQTTGNTIYF
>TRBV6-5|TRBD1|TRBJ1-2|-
TGTGCCAGCAGGCGGACAGGGTCTTATGGCTACACCTTC
CASRRTGSYGYTF
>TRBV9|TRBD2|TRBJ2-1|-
TGTGCCAGCAGCGTCCATCTAGCGGCCTACAATGAGCAGTTCTTC
CASSVHLAAYNEQFF
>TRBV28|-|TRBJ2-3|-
TGTGCCAGCAGTTCCGAGCGGGTTAAAGATACGCAGTATTTT
CASSSERVKDTQYF
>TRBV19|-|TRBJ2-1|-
TGTGCCAGTAGTATAGGAGCCGATCTCAATGAGCAGTTCTTC
CASSIGADLNEQFF
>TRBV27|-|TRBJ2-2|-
TGTGCCAGCACCGAGTTTGGGGGCCCCACTAATCCCGGGGAGCTGTTTTTT
CASTEFGGPTNPGELFF
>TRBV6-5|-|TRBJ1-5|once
TGTGCCAGCAGTCCGACTCGGGTCAATCAGCCCCAGCATTTT
CASSPTRVNQPQHF
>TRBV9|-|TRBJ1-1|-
TGTGCCAGCAGGTCGTATCGAGACACTGAAGCTTTCTTT
CASRSYRDTEAFF
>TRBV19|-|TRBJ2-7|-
TGTGCCAGTAGTTCCGGGGGGGGACAGAGTATCCAGCAGTACTTC
CASSSGGGQSIQQYF
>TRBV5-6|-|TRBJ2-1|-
TGTGCCAGCAGCTGGAGCAGGGGTGAGCAGTTCTTC
CASSWSRGEQFF
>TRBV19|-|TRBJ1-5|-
TGTGCCAGTATCCATCCCATTCAGCCCCAGCATTTT
CASIHPIQPQHF
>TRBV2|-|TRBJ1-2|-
TGTGCCAGCAGCGCTACAGGGAACTATGGCTACACCTTC
CASSATGNYGYTF
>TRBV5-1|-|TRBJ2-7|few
TGCGCCAGCAGCTACTCGAGTATGTCGGGAGATCCCTACGAGCAGTACTTC
CASSYSSMSGDPYEQYF
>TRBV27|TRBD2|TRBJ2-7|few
TGTGCCAGTGAATCGGCGACTAGCAGGCGGCAGTACTTC
CASESATSRRQYF
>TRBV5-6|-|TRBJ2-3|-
TGTGCCACCCGTAGACAGGGCACAGATACGCAGTATTTT
CATRRQGTDTQYF
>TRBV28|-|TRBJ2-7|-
TGTGCCAGCAGTTCTCGCGGAAAGGGGAAAGTCTACGAGCAGTACTTC
CASSSRGKGKVYEQYF
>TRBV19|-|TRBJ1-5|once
TGTGCCAGTAGTATCCATATGGAGGAGCAGCCCCAGCATTTT
CASSIHMEEQPQHF
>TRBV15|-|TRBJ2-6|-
TGTGCCACCAGCCCTCGGAGGGTCTCTGGGGCCAACGTCCTGACTTTC
CATSPRRVSGANVLTF